This T cell receptor (beta chain) was identified during a study of blood T cell repertoires in COVID-19 (dated by TCRdb to about 2020). With regard to the full study: Collaborator samples came from the United States, Italy and Spain and covered acute and convalescent phases of COVID-19. Nearly every sample came with metadata listing a de-identified subject ID, COVID-19 status, age in years and sex. The repertoires were released in a freely available public database meant as a resource for research on the immune response to SARS-CoV-2. The prospective study material was composed of cDNA or gDNA derived from T cells, B-cell-depleted T cells, or PBMCs. Where available, HLA class I and class II types were taken from metadata supplied by the sample provider and were not determined by assay-based typing. The samples were drawn from two sources: the first 160 participants of the ongoing ImmuneRACE study, and 1,200 or so subjects contributed by 6 global collaborators. Deeply sampled blood TCRbeta repertoires from subjects exposed to, actively infected with, or recovered from COVID-19 were included in the dataset. The research as a whole found: The quantity of clinical and demographic metadata differed by source and by participant and was supplied without curation.

The immunoSEQ Assay, a bias-controlled multiplex PCR, was used to amplify TCRbeta CDR3 regions from genomic DNA. The paper's data handling went like this. The number of nucleated cells in each sample was estimated from the amplification of reference gene primers within the assay. To quantify the absolute abundance of each unique TCRbeta CDR3 rearrangement, sequence reads were collapsed and filtered. For each sample, productive Simpson clonality was calculated by taking the square root of Simpson's diversity index across productive rearrangements. Entries here come from immuneACCESS through TCRdb and include only in-frame sequences with V and J called. Some clones fail to appear in such tables; in the studies checked, an unresolved V gene covers under half of the shortfall, and the cause of the remainder is unknown. V, J and clone size are taken as reported in that table, and D and trimming were inferred from the DNA itself. Across this sample there are roughly 200,000 clones, with approximately 80% seen only once. The ten largest make up about 5% of the sample.

From a lookup of the germline V gene, CDR1 and CDR2 are MRHNA and SNTAGT. Relative to germline, V is missing 6 bases and J is missing 4 bases, with 1 base of the junction outside any gene match. There are 13 amino acids in the CDR3, from cysteine to phenylalanine inclusive. Of the read, only the CDR3 DNA is kept; its 39 bases are in frame from base 1. Regarding this clone: It has no known antigen specificity. Base qualities are not recorded, but no much larger clone differs from it by a single base.

Enrolling through a virtual design, the prospective study's participants ranged in age from about 18 to 89 years and lived across some 22 United States geographic areas. To assign participants to cohorts, the prospective study relied on clinical history that participants themselves reported in a screening survey and a study questionnaire. In the prospective study, mobile phlebotomists collected whole blood, serum and a nasopharyngeal or oropharyngeal swab from each participant. Additional blood draws and questionnaires over a 2-month period could optionally be provided by prospective study participants. Before DNA extraction, blood samples from the prospective study were shipped at room temperature or frozen.

This chain is built from TRBV6-4 and TRBJ2-2; TRBD2 agrees with 8 junctional bases. The sequenced sample was PBMCs or T cells enriched from blood (not recorded which). The receptor was isolated from a woman aged 60-75 years with acute COVID-19. The nucleotide sequence reads TGTGCCAGCAGCGGGACTAGCACCGGGGAGCTGTTTTTT. It specifies CASSGTSTGELFF.